The 10 T cell receptor beta chains listed next were all sequenced from one sample in a study of blood T cell repertoires in COVID-19. Measured with immunoSEQ multiplex PCR; TCRdb has only the in-frame clones, and not every one. The sample records 200,000 to 300,000 clones, 87% being singletons. The material sequenced was PBMCs or T cells enriched from blood (not recorded which). The source of these receptors is a woman aged 25 to 39 with acute COVID-19.

This clone was seen once. The V and J genes are TRBV11-2 and TRBJ1-1; maybe TRBD1 (6 bases). Germline V gene lookup returns CDR1 SGHAT and CDR2 FQNNGV. The CDR3 spans 13 residues. Trimming left V 3 bases short and J 11 bases short, with 16 bases between. CDR3 nucleotide sequence: TGTGCCAGCAGCTTGGCAGGGGACACGTACGCTTTCTTT. Amino acids: CASSLAGDTYAFF.

The genes are TRBV4-1 and TRBJ1-1, with 8 bases identical to TRBD1. V shed 11 bases and J 0 bases; nucleotides not matched to a gene: 5. Germline V CDR1 and CDR2: MGHRA, YSYEKL. This CDR3 spans 13 amino acids. The CDR3 sequence: CASKTGVNTEAFF. In DNA, the CDR3 is TGCGCCTCCAAGACAGGGGTGAACACTGAAGCTTTCTTT.

This clone turned up a few times. CDR3 in amino acids: CASSYYPRRGQENTGELFF. The CDR3 DNA reads TGCGCCAGCAGCTACTACCCCCGCAGGGGACAGGAGAACACCGGGGAGCTGTTTTTT. The chain links TRBV5-1 to TRBJ2-2; 8 positions match TRBD1. Trimming took 3 bases from V and 1 from J; bases not matched to a gene: 14. CDR3 length: 19 residues. Germline V CDR1 and CDR2: SGHRS, YFSETQ.

This chain joins TRBV5-4 and TRBJ1-2, with D perhaps matching TRBD1 (6 bases). The CDR3 spans 15 residues. Germline V lookup: CDR1 SGHNT, CDR2 YYREEE (reference sequence). The V end lost 0 bases, the J end lost 2 bases, and 11 bases lay between the germline ends. CDR3 loop: CASSLEQGGNYGYTF. In DNA form, the CDR3 reads TGTGCCAGCAGCTTGGAACAGGGCGGGAACTATGGCTACACCTTC.

The table lists this clone with a few counts. The genes are TRBV25-1 and TRBJ1-4, with D possibly TRBD1 on 5 matching bases. Trimming pared 4 bases from V and 7 bases from J, leaving 13 bases between. This CDR3 has 14 amino acids. Per the germline V gene, CDR1 is MGHDK and CDR2 is SYGVNS. CDR3 DNA: TGTGCCAGCAGTGTGGTCGGCGGGACTGAAAAACTGTTTTTT. Its protein product is CASSVVGGTEKLFF.

This chain joins TRBV15 and TRBJ1-2, with 7 nucleotides matching TRBD1. The V gene's germline CDR1 is LNHNV and CDR2 YYDKDF (reference sequence). With 8 bases clipped from V and 4 bases from J, the junction kept 10 bases outside the gene matches. This CDR3 is built from 14 residues. DNA for the CDR3: TGTGCCACCTCTACAGGGGAAAGAAGCTATGGCTACACCTTC. Its translation is CATSTGERSYGYTF.

This chain links TRBV18 with TRBJ1-1; D may be TRBD1 (5 bases). This CDR3 region has 13 residues. The germline gives CDR1 KGHSH, CDR2 LQKENI. With 4 bases removed from V and 8 bases from J, the gap between germline ends came to 14 bases. In DNA form, the CDR3 reads TGTGCCAGCTCACTCCCAAGGGGTGAAGAAGCTTTCTTT. Translated: CASSLPRGEEAFF.

The rearrangement links TRBV2 to TRBJ1-1; no clear D gene. This CDR3 has 15 residues. Trimming stripped 5 bases from V and 0 bases from J, with 13 bases between. Germline CDR1 and CDR2: SNHLY and FYNNEI. The CDR3 nucleotides are TGTGCCAGCAGTTCCGAGCACGTCATGAACACTGAAGCTTTCTTT. Protein: CASSSEHVMNTEAFF. The full variable domain, in which reference TRBV2 and TRBJ1-1 provide the parts outside the CDR3, is EPEVTQTPSHQVTQMGQEVILRCVPISNHLYFYWYRQILGQKVEFLVSFYNNEISEKSEIFDDQFSVERPDGSNFTLKIRSTKLEDSAMYFCASSSEHVMNTEAFFGQGTRLTVV.

The chain couples TRBV30 to TRBJ1-6, with TRBD1 identical over 7 bases. Germline V gene data show CDR1 as GTSNPN and CDR2 as SVGIG (reference sequence). This CDR3 is built from 14 residues. The J segment lost 7 bases and the V segment lost 2 bases, leaving 5 bases of the junction unmatched. The DNA for the CDR3 is TGTGCCTGGAGTTTCCGGGACAGAAATTCACCCCTCCACTTT. Its protein product is CAWSFRDRNSPLHF.

The J gene is TRBJ1-4, the V gene TRBV11-2, with D unresolved. The CDR3 loop spans 15 amino acids. Germline V gene data show CDR1 as SGHAT and CDR2 as FQNNGV. Trimming left V 2 bases short and J 8 bases short, with 15 bases between. DNA for the CDR3: TGTGCCAGCAGCTTAAGTCTTCAGCCGGGAGAAAAACTGTTTTTT. It yields the protein CASSLSLQPGEKLFF.